This T cell receptor (beta chain) stems from a study of CD8 T cells in ankylosing spondylitis. TCRdb used MiXCR to reprocess the 5' RACE reads, holding one entry per CDR3 protein. There are more than 200,000 distinct CDR3 sequences in the sample; more than 20% occur only once, and 0.61% lies in the top ten. Overall study findings and caveats: Relatively scarce in peripheral blood, disease-linked clones were CD8+. A TCR beta motif of 7 to 9 highly homologous variants seemed to mark ankylosing spondylitis blood.

Trimming removed 5 bases from V and 6 bases from J, with 14 bases in between. The CDR3 is 14 residues long. Germline CDR1 and CDR2: MNHNS and SASEGT. In the case of this clonotype: The antigen remains undetermined.

This receptor was taken from a male donor with ankylosing spondylitis or in good health (not recorded which). This chain links TRBV6-1 with TRBJ2-4; a weak D match, TRBD1 (6 bases). Sequencing was carried out using blood, either unsorted or a sorted T cell fraction (not recorded which). DNA of the CDR3: TGTGCCAGCAGTCAAACGGGACAAGCAAACATTCAGTACTTC. Translation gives CASSQTGQANIQYF.